This TCR beta chain was sequenced in a study of beta chain features in type 1 diabetes. This clone was detected a few times. Germline CDR1 is SGHTA and CDR2 is FQGTGA. This CDR3 is 15 amino acids long. V was trimmed by 5 bases and J by 6 bases, leaving 19 bases between them. Every isolated RNA sample was fully reverse transcribed, so sequencing captured expressed TCRB transcripts. Profiling relied on immunoSEQ multiplex PCR, and the TCRdb table lists in-frame clones only, not all of them. This table holds under 800,000 clones, 15% to 19% found once. Sequenced material: naive CD4+ T cells from blood. The sequence was collected from a man younger than 30 in good health. The chain uses TRBV7-3 and TRBJ1-1; TRBD1 might be the D (5 bases). In DNA form, the CDR3 reads TGTGCCAGCAGCGCCAGGGCCCATACAAGGGCTGAAGCTTTCTTT. Amino acids: CASSARAHTRAEAFF.